This TCR beta chain was observed in a study of T cell changes during pregnancy in multiple sclerosis. Generated by immunoSEQ multiplex PCR, the TCRdb table keeps only in-frame clones and is missing some. Altogether roughly 70,000 clones are present, 88% being singletons, with the ten largest covering 3.3%. V was cut by 0 bases and J by 0 bases, with 13 bases left in between. This CDR3 region has 16 residues. CDR1 and CDR2 from the germline V gene are SGHNT and YYREEE (reference sequence). This sequence was found in a female donor with multiple sclerosis, enrolled in a pregnancy study. This chain joins TRBV5-4 and TRBJ2-7; TRBD2 might be the D (6 bases). This specimen consisted of peripheral blood, obtained before pregnancy. The CDR3 spells CASSLGIVTSSYEQYF. CDR3 in DNA: TGTGCCAGCAGCTTGGGAATAGTGACTAGCTCCTACGAGCAGTACTTC.